This T cell receptor (beta chain) was retrieved from a study of blood T cell repertoires in COVID-19. Study-level information: The analysed material was cDNA or gDNA that came from T cells, B-cell-depleted T cells, or PBMCs.

Germline V gene sequence: CDR1 SGDLS, CDR2 YYNGEE. Trimming took 0 bases from V and 6 from J; bases not matched to a gene: 3. The CDR3 runs 13 residues. Measured with immunoSEQ multiplex PCR; TCRdb has only the in-frame clones, and not every one. The sample lists roughly 40,000 clones; around 90% were seen once. The sequencing sample was made of peripheral blood. This receptor was obtained from a man aged 70 or older with acute or convalescent COVID-19. This sequence joins TRBV9 and TRBJ2-7, with 7 bases aligning to TRBD2. CDR3 nucleotide sequence: TGTGCCAGCAGCGTAGGTACTAGCGTCGAGCAGTACTTC. It translates to CASSVGTSVEQYF.